Each of the 29 T cell receptor beta chains below was sequenced from the same sample in a study of spatial heterogeneity in lung cancer. As to time point: sample taken at primary tumor resection. These TCRs are of unknown antigen specificity. Notes on the study in general: Within tumors, counts of expanded alpha and beta TCRs tracked tumor mutation counts.

TCRdb reprocessed the 5' RACE reads with MiXCR, giving one entry per CDR3 protein. The sample has 100,000 to 110,000 distinct CDR3 sequences; approximately 4% are singletons. This specimen was lung tumor tissue, taken at surgery. Receptors originate from a male donor with early-stage non-small cell lung cancer.

This clonotype was counted many times. This sequence joins TRBV20-1 and TRBJ2-3, with 10 bases identical to TRBD2. Germline V CDR1 and CDR2: DFQATT, SNEGSKA (reference sequence). This CDR3 comprises 15 residues. With 5 bases clipped from V and 4 bases from J, the junction kept 9 bases outside the gene matches. Here the CDR3 reads CSASPLAGEADTQYF. In nucleotides, the CDR3 is TGCAGTGCTTCCCCCCTAGCGGGGGAGGCAGATACGCAGTATTTT.

This clonotype has a count of ten or more. The CDR3 is CASSGREIYGGYTF. The DNA of the CDR3 is TGCGCCAGCAGTGGCAGGGAAATTTACGGCGGCTACACCTTC. The chain links TRBV10-2 to TRBJ1-2; D is possibly TRBD1 (5 bases). The germline gives CDR1 WSHSY, CDR2 SAAADI. V was cut by 4 bases and J by 8 bases, with 17 bases left in between. CDR3 length: 14 amino acids.

This clonotype was counted only a few times. The rearrangement links TRBV28 to TRBJ2-7; 12 nucleotides match TRBD2. V lost 2 bases to trimming and J lost 5 bases; unmatched junction nucleotides: 7. This CDR3 has 16 amino acids. In germline, CDR1 is MDHEN, CDR2 SYDVKM. The CDR3 region is CASSLTATSGRHEQYF. CDR3 nucleotide sequence: TGTGCCAGCAGTTTAACCGCCACTAGCGGGAGGCACGAGCAGTACTTC.

In its sample, this clonotype was seen many times. This sequence joins TRBV18 and TRBJ2-3; D possibly matches TRBD1 or TRBD2 (5 bases each). The CDR3 has 15 residues. The germline V and J ends were trimmed by 3 bases and 0 bases, with 10 bases remaining between them. Germline values: CDR1 KGHSH, CDR2 LQKENI. CDR3 DNA sequence: TGTGCCAGCTCACCCCTGGGGGATAGCACAGATACGCAGTATTTT. Translated, it gives CASSPLGDSTDTQYF.

CDR3: CASSSWESPHEQYF. In nucleotides, the CDR3 is TGTGCCAGCAGCTCCTGGGAGTCCCCCCACGAGCAGTACTTC. The V call is TRBV5-6, the J call TRBJ2-7; possible D gene TRBD2, 5 bases. V dropped 3 bases and J dropped 5 bases, with 15 bases sitting between them. From germline, CDR1 is SGHDT and CDR2 YYEEEE. This CDR3 region has 14 residues.

For the CDR3, the DNA is TGTGCCACCAGCAGAGATCTCCAGTCGGAGAAGCAGTTCTTC. It translates to CATSRDLQSEKQFF. The V call is TRBV15, the J call TRBJ2-1; D is uncertain. This CDR3 comprises 14 residues. Germline CDR1 and CDR2: LNHNV and YYDKDF (reference sequence). Trimming stripped 0 bases from V and 11 bases from J, with 14 bases between.

In its sample, this clonotype was seen a few times. The chain is built from TRBV20-1 and TRBJ2-1; no definite D call. In germline, CDR1 is DFQATT, CDR2 SNEGSKA (reference sequence). This CDR3 has 11 residues. The V and J ends lost 8 bases and 4 bases respectively, with 9 bases between them. DNA of the CDR3: TGCAGTCCCGAGACGTACAATGAGCAGTTCTTC. The encoded protein is CSPETYNEQFF.

Many counts were recorded for this clonotype. V and J are TRBV11-2 and TRBJ2-2; D perhaps matches TRBD1 (6 bases). The CDR3 consists of 17 residues. The V gene's germline CDR1 is SGHAT and CDR2 FQNNGV. V lost 5 bases, J lost 0 bases, and 16 bases lay in between. The CDR3 loop is CASSRTPGHANTGELFF. CDR3 nucleotide sequence: TGTGCCAGCAGCCGAACCCCGGGACACGCGAACACCGGGGAGCTGTTTTTT.

This clonotype showed up many times. The chain is built from TRBV9 and TRBJ2-3; TRBD2 matches 11 bases. Trimming cost V 4 bases and J 2 bases; bases outside gene matches: 12. Germline-derived CDR1 and CDR2 are SGDLS and YYNGEE. The CDR3 runs 18 residues. CDR3 residues: CASSPQEIAGGDTDTQYF. In nucleotides, the CDR3 is TGTGCCAGCAGCCCCCAAGAGATAGCGGGAGGGGACACAGATACGCAGTATTTT.

J is TRBJ1-1 and V is TRBV10-1; weak D call: TRBD1 (5 bases). The CDR3 covers 13 residues. Trimming removed 5 bases at V and 1 base at J, with 8 bases between. Per germline, CDR1 WNHNN and CDR2 SYGVQD (reference sequence). The CDR3 loop is CASSSRENTEAFF. CDR3 coding DNA: TGCGCCAGCAGTTCCAGGGAGAACACTGAAGCTTTCTTT.

This clonotype was observed many times. The J gene is TRBJ1-5, the V gene TRBV7-9, with 7 bases fitting TRBD1. J was trimmed by 8 bases and V by 1 base; bases with no gene match: 8. The length of the CDR3 is 15 residues. From germline, CDR1 is SEHNR and CDR2 FQNEAQ (reference sequence). The CDR3 loop reads CASSLGGQVGEPQHF. The CDR3 DNA sequence: TGTGCCAGCAGCTTAGGCGGACAGGTTGGCGAGCCCCAGCATTTT.

Comment on this clonotype: With a much larger clone just one base away, this may be a read error. The chain couples TRBV5-1 to TRBJ1-4; D is ambiguous. The CDR3 is 16 amino acids. Germline loops: CDR1 SGHRS, CDR2 YFSETQ. Trimming took off 9 bases at V and 0 bases at J, with 18 bases between the two ends. The CDR3 loop is CANTPGGFATNEKLFF. The CDR3 bases are TGCGCCAACACCCCGGGAGGGTTTGCAACTAATGAAAAACTGTTTTTT. The full variable domain, completed using reference TRBV5-1 and TRBJ1-4, is KAGVTQTPRYLIKTRGQQVTLSCSPISGHRSVSWYQQTPGQGLQFLFEYFSETQRNKGNFPGRFSGRQFSNSRSEMNVSTLELGDSALYLCANTPGGFATNEKLFFGSGTQLSVL.

The sample holds many counts of this clonotype. The chain combines TRBV10-3 with TRBJ2-1; D not resolved. The CDR3 runs to 14 residues. Germline V gives CDR1 ENHRY, CDR2 SYGVKD. V gave up 3 bases and J gave up 8 bases, with 14 bases separating them. The CDR3 region is CAISDDKGSDEQFF. In DNA, the CDR3 is TGTGCCATCAGTGATGATAAGGGTTCAGATGAGCAGTTCTTC.

This clonotype has at least ten counts. The chain employs TRBV5-1 and TRBJ2-7; D could derive from TRBD1 or TRBD2 (6 bases each). This CDR3 is built from 15 residues. The germline gives CDR1 SGHRS, CDR2 YFSETQ. Trimming took 3 bases from V and 4 from J, leaving 17 bases between them. The chain's CDR3 is CASSWRWGAPYEQYF. The CDR3 nucleotides are TGCGCCAGCAGCTGGAGGTGGGGGGCGCCGTACGAGCAGTACTTC.

This clonotype was seen ten or more times. The chain joins TRBV2 to TRBJ1-5; D is unclear. This CDR3 has 15 residues. Trimming took 3 bases from V and 0 from J, leaving 9 bases between them. Germline values: CDR1 SNHLY, CDR2 FYNNEI. In DNA form, the CDR3 reads TGTGCCAGCAGTGAGGGTGGGTATAGCAATCAGCCCCAGCATTTT. This encodes CASSEGGYSNQPQHF.

In its sample, this clonotype was seen many times. The chain combines TRBV2 with TRBJ2-7; the D gene is possibly TRBD2 (6 bases). The CDR3 length is 16 residues. Germline loops: CDR1 SNHLY, CDR2 FYNNEI. Trimming took 0 bases from V and 3 from J, leaving 15 bases between them. The CDR3 region has the DNA TGTGCCAGCAGTGAAGCAGGAGTCGGGGGAAGCTACGAGCAGTACTTC. Amino acids: CASSEAGVGGSYEQYF.

There are many counts of this clonotype. This chain connects TRBV3-1 to TRBJ2-7, with a weak D call TRBD1 (5 bases). The CDR3 has 13 residues. Germline assignment: CDR1 LGHDT and CDR2 YNNKEL (reference sequence). The V and J ends lost 3 bases and 2 bases respectively, with 8 bases between them. As DNA, the CDR3 is TGTGCCAGCAGCCAGGACACGGCCTACGAGCAGTACTTC. Protein sequence: CASSQDTAYEQYF.

This clonotype was picked up many times. The chain carries TRBV3-1 and TRBJ2-1; TRBD2 aligns across 8 bases. The junction had 8 bases not matched to a gene; V was cut back by 4 bases and J by 3 bases. The CDR3 covers 16 residues. The germline gives CDR1 LGHDT, CDR2 YNNKEL (reference sequence). The chain's CDR3 is CASSLRTGGNYNEQFF. CDR3 in DNA: TGTGCCAGCAGCCTGAGGACGGGAGGGAACTACAATGAGCAGTTCTTC.

This clonotype was observed at least ten times. The chain recombines TRBV27 with TRBJ1-6, with 8 bases matching TRBD1. This CDR3 contains 15 residues. Germline CDR1 MNHEY, CDR2 SMNVEV (reference sequence). Unmatched junction bases numbered 6, after V lost 5 bases and J lost 6 bases. The CDR3 region has the DNA TGTGCCAGCAGTCAGCTGGGACAGGCTAATTCACCCCTCCACTTT. It encodes CASSQLGQANSPLHF.

This clonotype was counted many times. The rearrangement joins TRBV2 to TRBJ2-5, with D perhaps matching TRBD1 or TRBD2 (5 bases each). CDR1 and CDR2 from the germline V gene are SNHLY and FYNNEI. The length of the CDR3 is 13 residues. Deletions cut 7 bases from V and 4 bases from J, with 13 bases between. The CDR3 loop is CASNRDSGETQYF. CDR3 DNA: TGTGCCAGCAACAGAGACAGCGGAGAGACCCAGTACTTC.

At least ten counts were recorded for this clonotype. The CDR3 DNA follows: TGTGCCAGCAGCGCGGAGAGCGGGTTCGCAGTCGAGCAGTACTTC. As protein: CASSAESGFAVEQYF. The rearrangement links TRBV9 to TRBJ2-7, with D tentatively TRBD2 (6 bases). Germline V lookup: CDR1 SGDLS, CDR2 YYNGEE. The CDR3 covers 15 residues. V gave up 3 bases and J gave up 6 bases, with 19 bases separating them.

There are many counts of this clonotype. The V and J genes are TRBV20-1 and TRBJ2-5; maybe TRBD2 (6 bases). Per the germline V gene, CDR1 is DFQATT and CDR2 is SNEGSKA (reference sequence). This CDR3 is built from 13 residues. V lost 6 bases to trimming and J lost 2 bases, with 13 bases between them. The CDR3 loop reads CSARDERQETQYF. For the CDR3, the DNA is TGCAGTGCGCGGGACGAGAGGCAAGAGACCCAGTACTTC.

V usage is TRBV10-3 and J usage is TRBJ2-7, with D maybe TRBD1 (5 bases). Trimming cost V 6 bases and J 3 bases, with 15 bases left between them. Germline CDR1 reads ENHRY; CDR2 reads SYGVKD. The CDR3 loop spans 14 amino acids. The CDR3 bases are TGTGCCATCAGACCGGCAGGGTTTGTCTACGAGCAGTACTTC. It codes for CAIRPAGFVYEQYF.

Note on this clonotype: One base away lies a much larger clone, so this may be a sequencing read error. The V gene is TRBV20-1, the J gene TRBJ1-2, with D unresolved. The length of the CDR3 is 11 residues. Germline V CDR1 and CDR2: DFQATT, SNEGSKA (reference sequence). The CDR3 spells CSANNPWKYAF. CDR3 in DNA: TGCAGTGCCAATAACCCCTGGAAGTACGCCTTC.

The rearrangement joins TRBV29-1 to TRBJ1-5, with D hard to call. The CDR3 runs 13 residues. CDR1 and CDR2 from the germline V gene are SQVTM and ANQGSEA. V lost 6 bases, J lost 3 bases, and 12 bases lay in between. The DNA of the CDR3 is TGCAGCGTGGCCGTAAATACCAATCAGCCCCAGCATTTT. Its translation is CSVAVNTNQPQHF.

This clonotype has just a few counts. CDR3 sequence: CASSGRTYANTGELFF. In DNA form, the CDR3 reads TGCGCCAGCAGCGGGCGGACATACGCGAACACCGGGGAGCTGTTTTTT. V gene TRBV5-1 combines with J gene TRBJ2-2, with D maybe TRBD1 (5 bases). CDR3 size: 16 residues. Germline assignment: CDR1 SGHRS and CDR2 YFSETQ. Trimming stripped 4 bases from V and 0 bases from J, with 13 bases between.

In this sample, this clonotype turned up many times. The chain links TRBV5-1 to TRBJ2-2; 9 bases line up with TRBD2. The CDR3 contains 17 residues. Germline CDR1 and CDR2: SGHRS and YFSETQ. V lost 3 bases to trimming and J lost 1 base; unmatched junction nucleotides: 7. In nucleotides, the CDR3 is TGCGCCAGCAGCTGGAGTGGTAGCGGGAGGAACACCGGGGAGCTGTTTTTT. Residues: CASSWSGSGRNTGELFF.

This clonotype was observed at least ten times. This chain links TRBV6-5 with TRBJ2-6; D is unclear. From germline, CDR1 is MNHEY and CDR2 SVGAGI. The V end lost 0 bases, the J end lost 2 bases, and 8 bases lay between the germline ends. The CDR3 extends over 16 amino acids. CDR3 bases: TGTGCCAGCAGTTACTCGACTCTGGCTGGGGCCAACGTCCTGACTTTC. Amino acids: CASSYSTLAGANVLTF.

The chain links TRBV7-9 to TRBJ2-3; D call uncertain. V lost 5 bases to trimming and J lost 4 bases, with 7 bases between them. The germline V gene encodes CDR1 SEHNR and CDR2 FQNEAQ (reference sequence). The CDR3 is made up of 12 amino acids. CDR3 amino acids: CASSRRSDTQYF. The CDR3, as DNA: TGTGCCAGCAGCCGGAGATCAGATACGCAGTATTTT.